A selection of T cell receptor beta chains follows, all from one sample in a study of early T cells in non-severe SARS-CoV-2 infection. TCRdb ran MiXCR on the 5' RACE reads and lists one entry per CDR3 protein. The sample shows roughly 99,000 distinct CDR3 sequences, around 10% of them seen only once. Material for sequencing was whole blood. These receptors all come from an adult who was a healthcare worker with PCR-confirmed SARS-CoV-2 infection or an uninfected control (not recorded which). Each CDR3 is given with its conserved first and last residue. The D gene is left open where the match is weak. A clone size is listed for some rows: how often the clone was seen (once, few, many), or a class if it is expanded.

TRBD2	many	TRBV5-4	TRBJ2-7	TGTGCCAGCAGCTACGGACTAGCGGGACTTTACGAGCAGTACTTC	CASSYGLAGLYEQYF
NA	NA	TRBV5-4	TRBJ2-1	TGTGCCAGCAGCTTGGACCCTCAGGACAATGAGCAGTTCTTC	CASSLDPQDNEQFF
NA	many	TRBV12-3/TRBV12-4	TRBJ1-5	TGTGCCAGCAGTTTAACAAGGGACGATCAGCCCCAGCATTTT	CASSLTRDDQPQHF
TRBD2	NA	TRBV20-1	TRBJ2-3	TGCAGCGCCAGACTAGCCAGCAGAGATACGCAGTATTTT	CSARLASRDTQYF
NA	many	TRBV29-1	TRBJ1-2	TGCAGCGTTGGGGGCGACAGGAACTATGGCTACACCTTC	CSVGGDRNYGYTF
TRBD1	few	TRBV6-5	TRBJ1-1	TGTGCCAGCCTCCCGGGACAGGGCACTGAAGCTTTCTTT	CASLPGQGTEAFF
NA	NA	TRBV3-1	TRBJ2-7	TGTGCCAGCAGCCAAAGCGACGGATCCTACGAGCAGTACTTC	CASSQSDGSYEQYF
NA	many	TRBV6-6	TRBJ2-6	TGTGCCAGCGTTCCGGGGACCTCTGGGGCCAACGTCCTGACTTTC	CASVPGTSGANVLTF
NA	many	TRBV11-2	TRBJ2-3	TGTGCCAGCAGCTTATTCCCTGGGGGATTAGATACGCAGTATTTT	CASSLFPGGLDTQYF
NA	many	TRBV6-6	TRBJ2-2	TGTGCCAGCAGACCCCAGGGGAACACCGGGGAGCTGTTTTTT	CASRPQGNTGELFF
NA	many	TRBV7-2	TRBJ2-3	TGTGCCAGCAGCTTAGGGGGTACGCAGTATTTT	CASSLGGTQYF
NA	NA	TRBV25-1	TRBJ2-7	TGTGCCAGCAGTGAATTCCAAGGGGTCAACGAGCAGTACTTC	CASSEFQGVNEQYF
TRBD1	many	TRBV27	TRBJ1-4	TGTGCCAGCAGTTTATGGGGGGGACAGGGGGAAGAAAAACTGTTTTTT	CASSLWGGQGEEKLFF
NA	many	TRBV20-1	TRBJ2-7	TGCAGTGCAAGAATCGACTACGAGCAGTACTTC	CSARIDYEQYF
NA	NA	TRBV6-6	TRBJ2-7	TGTGCCAGCAGCACTAGGGGACTTGAGCAGTACTTC	CASSTRGLEQYF
TRBD1	NA	TRBV6-6	TRBJ2-7	TGTGCCAGCAGAACGAGGGACAGGGGTTACGAGCAGTACTTC	CASRTRDRGYEQYF
NA	NA	TRBV12-3/TRBV12-4	TRBJ2-4	TGTGCCAGCAGTTTGAATAACATTCAGTACTTC	CASSLNNIQYF
NA	many	TRBV5-1	TRBJ1-1	TGCGCCAGCAGCTTGTTTGAGAACACTGAAGCTTTCTTT	CASSLFENTEAFF
NA	many	TRBV20-1	TRBJ2-7	TGCAGTGCTAGGTTAGTTTCCTACGAGCAGTACTTC	CSARLVSYEQYF
NA	many	TRBV7-9	TRBJ2-1	TGTGCCAGCAGCTTAGACCCCCGAATCGGATCTGAGCAGTTCTTC	CASSLDPRIGSEQFF
NA	few	TRBV11-2	TRBJ2-5	TGTGCCAGCAGCTTAATGAGCGGTCAAGAGACCCAGTACTTC	CASSLMSGQETQYF
NA	few	TRBV2	TRBJ2-5	TGTGCCAGCATCCTACCGTATGAGACCCAGTACTTC	CASILPYETQYF
TRBD1	many	TRBV7-9	TRBJ1-2	TGTGCCAGCAGCTTAGGACAGGGGGACGGCTACACCTTC	CASSLGQGDGYTF
NA	many	TRBV20-1	TRBJ2-3	TGCAGTGAAGGCGGATTAGGCACAGATACGCAGTATTTT	CSEGGLGTDTQYF
NA	NA	TRBV6-5	TRBJ1-1	TGTGCCAGCAGGAGAACGGTGGTTGAATTTATGAACACTGAAGCTTTCTTT	CASRRTVVEFMNTEAFF
NA	many	TRBV5-1	TRBJ2-1	TGCGCCAGCAACCCCATTACAGGGAGTGAGCAGTTCTTC	CASNPITGSEQFF
NA	few	TRBV5-1	TRBJ1-1	TGCGCCAGCAACGTAGAACCCTTGAACACTGAAGCTTTCTTT	CASNVEPLNTEAFF
NA	few	TRBV20-1	TRBJ2-5	TGCAGTGGGCAGCTCCAAGAGACCCAGTACTTC	CSGQLQETQYF
NA	many	TRBV5-6	TRBJ2-7	TGTGCCAGCAGCTTGCCATATACCTACGAGCAGTACTTC	CASSLPYTYEQYF
NA	few	TRBV7-8	TRBJ2-3	TGTGCCAGCAGCTTCCGGCGGGACACAGATACGCAGTATTTT	CASSFRRDTDTQYF
NA	NA	TRBV7-9	TRBJ1-4	TGTGCCAGCCACAGGGTTAATGAAAAACTGTTTTTT	CASHRVNEKLFF
NA	NA	TRBV5-1	TRBJ2-1	TGCGCCAGCAGCTTGTACCTAGATGATGAGCAGTTCTTC	CASSLYLDDEQFF
TRBD2	NA	TRBV20-1	TRBJ2-1	TGCAGTGCTGGAGGGACTAGCGGACCGAATGAGCAGTTCTTC	CSAGGTSGPNEQFF
TRBD1	NA	TRBV6-5	TRBJ2-1	TGTGCCAGCAGTTACACAGGGGGCGGGAGCTACAATGAGCAGTTCTTC	CASSYTGGGSYNEQFF
TRBD2	many	TRBV27	TRBJ2-1	TGTGCCAGCAGTTTATACGCGGGGGGCTCCTACAATGAGCAGTTCTTC	CASSLYAGGSYNEQFF
NA	NA	TRBV6-5	TRBJ2-3	TGTGCCAGCAGACGCCCTGATACTAGCACAGATACGCAGTATTTT	CASRRPDTSTDTQYF
NA	NA	TRBV28	TRBJ2-3	TGTGCCAGCAGCCACCGTAGCACAGATACGCAGTATTTT	CASSHRSTDTQYF
NA	many	TRBV12-3/TRBV12-4	TRBJ2-1	TGTGCCAGCAGTTTACGAGGGAACAATGAGCAGTTCTTC	CASSLRGNNEQFF
TRBD2	NA	TRBV20-1	TRBJ2-5	TGCAGTGCTAGAACATTACTAGCGCCCAGGAGAGAGACCCAGTACTTC	CSARTLLAPRRETQYF
NA	NA	TRBV27	TRBJ1-4	TGTGCCAGCAGTCCATCCGGGCTCTTGAGACATGAAAAACTGTTTTTT	CASSPSGLLRHEKLFF
TRBD1	few	TRBV28	TRBJ1-5	TGTGCCAGCAGATTGGGACAGGGGCGCAATCAGCCCCAGCATTTT	CASRLGQGRNQPQHF
TRBD1	NA	TRBV12-3/TRBV12-4	TRBJ2-6	TGTGCCAGCAGGACCGGACAGGGTGCTTCTGGGGCCAACGTCCTGACTTTC	CASRTGQGASGANVLTF
NA	many	TRBV21-1	TRBJ2-7	TGTGCCAGCAGCAACAAACAGAAAACCCCGGCGGACGAGCAGTACTTC	CASSNKQKTPADEQYF
TRBD2	few	TRBV6-2/TRBV6-3	TRBJ2-3	TGTGCCAGCAGTCCCGGGACTAGCGGGAGAGGTACGCAGTATTTT	CASSPGTSGRGTQYF
TRBD1	once	TRBV28	TRBJ1-5	TGTGCCAGCAGAGTGACAGGGGGCCAGCCCCAGCATTTT	CASRVTGGQPQHF
NA	many	TRBV19	TRBJ2-4	TGTGCCAGTAGTATCCATCGGGTTGACATTCAGTACTTC	CASSIHRVDIQYF
NA	NA	TRBV5-6	TRBJ2-1	TGTGCCAGCAGCCTAACAGTGACAGAAGAGCAGTTCTTC	CASSLTVTEEQFF
TRBD1	many	TRBV25-1	TRBJ2-5	TGTGCCAGCAGTGAAGGGGGACAGCCAAAAGAGACCCAGTACTTC	CASSEGGQPKETQYF
TRBD2	NA	TRBV12-3/TRBV12-4	TRBJ2-3	TGTGCCAGCAGTCTAGCGGGACCCGTTTCGGATACGCAGTATTTT	CASSLAGPVSDTQYF
TRBD1	NA	TRBV12-3/TRBV12-4	TRBJ1-1	TGTGCCAGCAGGCGGGACAGGGTAACTGAAGCTTTCTTT	CASRRDRVTEAFF
NA	NA	TRBV5-1	TRBJ2-1	TGCGCCAGCAGCCCGGACCATTATTACAATGAGCAGTTCTTC	CASSPDHYYNEQFF
NA	NA	TRBV12-3/TRBV12-4	TRBJ1-6	TGTGCCAGCAGTCCGTGGCCCCCGACCCATAATTCACCCCTCCACTTT	CASSPWPPTHNSPLHF